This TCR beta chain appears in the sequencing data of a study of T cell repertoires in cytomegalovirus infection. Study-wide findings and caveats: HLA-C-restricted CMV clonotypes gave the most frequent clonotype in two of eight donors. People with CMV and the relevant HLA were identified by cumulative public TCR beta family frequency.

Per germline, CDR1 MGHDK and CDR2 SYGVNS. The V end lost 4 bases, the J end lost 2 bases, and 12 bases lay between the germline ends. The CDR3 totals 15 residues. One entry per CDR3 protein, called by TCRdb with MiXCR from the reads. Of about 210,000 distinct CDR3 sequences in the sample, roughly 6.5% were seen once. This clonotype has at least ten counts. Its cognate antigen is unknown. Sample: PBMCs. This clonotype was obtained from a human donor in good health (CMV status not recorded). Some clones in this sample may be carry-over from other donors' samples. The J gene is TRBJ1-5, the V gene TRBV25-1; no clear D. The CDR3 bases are TGTGCCAGCAGTGGATTCGAGGTTGGCAATCAGCCCCAGCATTTT. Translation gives CASSGFEVGNQPQHF. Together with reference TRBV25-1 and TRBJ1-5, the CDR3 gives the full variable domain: EADIYQTPRYLVIGTGKKITLECSQTMGHDKMYWYQQDPGMELHLIHYSYGVNSTEKGDLSSESTVSRIRTEHFPLTLESARPSHTSQYLCASSGFEVGNQPQHFGDGTRLSIL.